The entry below gives a single T cell receptor (beta chain) sequence along with its context. Its target is unknown. Germline assignment: CDR1 LNHDA and CDR2 SQIVND (reference sequence). The CDR3 covers 17 residues. Trimming took 1 base from V and 2 from J, leaving 15 bases between them. The repertoire was sequenced with immunoSEQ multiplex PCR; TCRdb's copy has only in-frame clones and lacks some. Counted here are some 84,000 clones, approximately 81% occurring once; the ten biggest clones make up approximately 2.7%. This entry is derived from a study of PD-1 blockade in mismatch repair-deficient tumors. Study findings and constraints: Rapid post-treatment expansion, then contraction, generally preceding radiologic response, marked tumor-resident clones.

The chain recombines TRBV19 with TRBJ1-5; D gene ambiguous. The source was peripheral blood, collected 12 weeks after starting pembrolizumab. This TCR was sampled from an adult with mismatch repair-deficient cancer. The CDR3 here is CASSIGAGEVGNQPQHF. CDR3 nucleotide sequence: TGTGCCAGTAGTATAGGGGCAGGTGAGGTGGGCAATCAGCCCCAGCATTTT.